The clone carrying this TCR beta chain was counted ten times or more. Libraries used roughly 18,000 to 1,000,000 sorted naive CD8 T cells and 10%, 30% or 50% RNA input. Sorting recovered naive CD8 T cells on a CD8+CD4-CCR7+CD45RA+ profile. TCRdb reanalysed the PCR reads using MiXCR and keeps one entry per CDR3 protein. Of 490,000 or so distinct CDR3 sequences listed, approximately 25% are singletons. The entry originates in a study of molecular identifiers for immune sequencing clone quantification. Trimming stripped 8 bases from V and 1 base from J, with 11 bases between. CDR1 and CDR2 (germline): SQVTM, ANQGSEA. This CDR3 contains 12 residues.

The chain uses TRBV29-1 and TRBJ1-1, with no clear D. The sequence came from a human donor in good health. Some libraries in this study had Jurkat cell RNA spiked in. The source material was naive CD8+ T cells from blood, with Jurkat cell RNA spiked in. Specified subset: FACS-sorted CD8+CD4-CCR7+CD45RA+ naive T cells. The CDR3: CSTLTGNTEAFF. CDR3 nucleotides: TGCAGCACACTAACCGGGAACACTGAAGCTTTCTTT.